A selection of T cell receptor beta chains follows, all from one sample in a study of cytotoxic CD8 clonotypes in ibrutinib-treated CLL. Libraries were prepared by immunoSEQ multiplex PCR; TCRdb keeps only in-frame clonotypes and omits some of them. The table has 150,000 or so clones, 75% to 85% seen once. The specimen comprised PBMCs, sampled after 12 months of ibrutinib treatment. Receptors were obtained from a human donor with chronic lymphocytic leukemia. Both conserved end residues are part of each CDR3.

cdr3_aa j_call v_call
CASSDPGQGLTGGYTF TRBJ1-2 TRBV25-1
CASSFNRGNQPQHF TRBJ1-5 TRBV27
CASSLAPSGRRHTQYF TRBJ2-3 TRBV7-9
CASSRSVSGNTIYF TRBJ1-3 TRBV25-1
CASSLAQGVNTEAFF TRBJ1-1 TRBV7-6
CASSQAYNEQFF TRBJ2-1 TRBV4-1
CASSQKIGWPDEQYF TRBJ2-7 TRBV11-2
CASSPLSLYEQYF TRBJ2-7 TRBV18
CASSETSGRDDEQYF TRBJ2-7 TRBV4-3
CASSFGSSSYNEQFF TRBJ2-1 TRBV6-5
CASSQVATSGRGRETQYF TRBJ2-5 TRBV4-3
CASSSWTGDNEKLFF TRBJ1-4 TRBV28
CATNPGGGGFSHEQYF TRBJ2-7 TRBV10-3
CATKKSGSPTYEQYF TRBJ2-7 TRBV6-1
CASSLDRIFSTDTQYF TRBJ2-3 TRBV27
CASSVAGGGYEQYF TRBJ2-7 TRBV9
CASSALTASGANVLTF TRBJ2-6 TRBV5-1
CASSRPGTGIGRKTQYF TRBJ2-5 TRBV28
CASTFTGTYEQYF NA TRBV7-9
CASSPWGEADTQYF TRBJ2-3 TRBV27